The 26 T cell receptor beta chains listed next were all sequenced from one sample in a study of T cell responses to AZD1222 COVID-19 vaccine. TCRdb's table, derived via immunoSEQ multiplex PCR, lists solely in-frame clones and lacks some. The sample shows approximately 120,000 clones, more than 85% of them seen only once. The sequences come from peripheral blood, collected on day 0 of AZD1222 vaccination. Receptor source: an adult in good health.

The chain recombines TRBV3-1 (or the pseudogene TRBV3-2) with TRBJ1-4, with D maybe TRBD1 (5 bases). Germline V gene lookup returns CDR1 LGHDT and CDR2 YNNKEL (reference sequence). V shed 1 base and J shed 6 bases, with 6 bases lying between them. The CDR3 has 13 residues. CDR3 region: CASSQGGDEKLFF. The CDR3 DNA sequence: TGTGCCAGCAGCCAAGGGGGGGATGAAAAACTGTTTTTT.

Turning to this clone: A read error may account for a junction end that differs from germline. This chain links TRBV11-3 with TRBJ1-6, with D hard to call. The germline CDR1 and CDR2 sequences are SGHNT and YENEEA. This CDR3 is 13 amino acids long. The CDR3 DNA is TGTGCCAGCAGCTACGGGAGGGCCCTTAAAGTGTACTTT. This gives the protein CASSYGRALKVYF.

This chain connects TRBV7-6 to TRBJ1-6, with D possibly being TRBD1 (5 bases). Between the trimmed V and J ends, which lost 1 base and 8 bases, there was a span of 12 bases. Germline V gene sequence: CDR1 SGHVS, CDR2 FNYEAQ. CDR3 length: 15 amino acids. The CDR3 is CASSLGRRGDSPLHF. CDR3 nucleotides: TGTGCCAGCAGCTTAGGTCGTAGGGGAGATTCACCCCTCCACTTT.

CDR3 in DNA: TGCGCCAACCAGGGTAGGGGTGGCTACACCTTC. As protein: CANQGRGGYTF. V and J are TRBV23-1 and TRBJ1-2; maybe TRBD1 (5 bases). TRBV23-1 is an ORF, with its function uncertain. Deletions cut 10 bases from V and 7 bases from J, with 13 bases between. This CDR3 region has 11 residues.

The chain combines TRBV3-1 (or the pseudogene TRBV3-2) with TRBJ2-7, with TRBD2 matching over 7 bases. V lost 4 bases and J lost 6; bases outside the gene matches: 3. This CDR3 contains 12 residues. The germline V gene encodes CDR1 LGHDT and CDR2 YNNKEL (reference sequence). The CDR3 protein is CASSRGGGEQYF. The DNA of the CDR3 is TGTGCCAGCAGCCGGGGCGGGGGCGAGCAGTACTTC.

This chain joins TRBV19 and TRBJ1-2, with D possibly being TRBD1 (5 bases). With 5 bases removed from V and 12 bases from J, the gap between germline ends came to 16 bases. The CDR3 length is 12 residues. The germline gives CDR1 LNHDA, CDR2 SQIVND (reference sequence). Written as DNA, the CDR3 is TGTGCCAGTAGTTCAGCGGGACTAATAGACACCTTC. Its translation is CASSSAGLIDTF.

The CDR3 coding sequence is TGTGCCAGCAGCTTAGTGAGCAGGGACAATGAGCAGTTCTTC. This codes for CASSLVSRDNEQFF. J is TRBJ2-1 and V is TRBV7-9, with a weak D call TRBD1 (5 bases). The V end lost 1 base, the J end lost 5 bases, and 9 bases lay between the germline ends. The CDR3 consists of 14 residues. Germline-derived CDR1 and CDR2 are SEHNR and FQNEAQ (reference sequence).

This clone appeared a single time. CDR3: CASSQGSLGGTGELFF. The DNA for the CDR3 is TGTGCCAGCAGCCAAGGGTCTCTGGGGGGCACCGGGGAGCTGTTTTTT. The rearrangement uses TRBV3-1 (or the pseudogene TRBV3-2) and TRBJ2-2, with TRBD2 as a possible D gene (6 bases). There are 16 residues in the CDR3. Per germline, CDR1 LGHDT and CDR2 YNNKEL (reference sequence). V was trimmed by 1 base and J by 4 bases, leaving 13 bases between them.

This chain joins TRBV19 and TRBJ2-5; tentatively, D is TRBD2 (5 bases). V was pared by 3 bases and J by 5 bases, with 10 bases between. The CDR3 runs 13 residues. Germline V lookup: CDR1 LNHDA, CDR2 SQIVND (reference sequence). The CDR3 sequence: CASSMRGMETQYF. CDR3 in DNA: TGTGCCAGTAGTATGAGAGGGATGGAGACCCAGTACTTC.

The sample holds a few counts of this clone. This sequence joins TRBV5-3 and TRBJ1-5; D is ambiguous. TRBV5-3 falls under the ORF class, with uncertain function. This CDR3 region has 18 residues. Trimming pared 8 bases from V and 0 bases from J, leaving 24 bases between. CDR3 protein: CASPLGRLFGNSNQPQHF. DNA for the CDR3: TGTGCCAGCCCCCTTGGAAGGCTCTTTGGGAATAGCAATCAGCCCCAGCATTTT.

CDR3 DNA: TGCGCCAGCAGCAGGGGTGCGCTACCTGGCACAGATACGCAGTATTTT. Protein sequence: CASSRGALPGTDTQYF. The chain has TRBV5-1 and TRBJ2-3, with D possibly TRBD1 on 5 matching bases. The germline V gene has CDR1 SGHRS and CDR2 YFSETQ. V lost 4 bases to trimming and J lost 1 base, with 16 bases between them. The CDR3 length is 16 residues.

In its sample, this clone was seen once. The chain recombines TRBV30 with TRBJ1-6, with D maybe TRBD1 (6 bases). CDR3 length equals 14 residues. Germline CDR1 is GTSNPN and CDR2 is SVGIG (reference sequence). The V end was cut by 1 base, the J end by 5 bases, with 9 bases between. The CDR3 DNA reads TGTGCCTGGAGTGGAGGGGGTGATAATTCACCCCTCCACTTT. Translating gives CAWSGGGDNSPLHF. Filled out from reference TRBV30 and TRBJ1-6, the complete variable domain reads SQTIHQWPATLVQPVGSPLSLECTVEGTSNPNLYWYRQAAGRGLQLLFYSVGIGQISSEVPQNLSASRPQDRQFILSSKKLLLSDSGFYLCAWSGGGDNSPLHFGNGTRLTVT.

This clone was detected only a few times. CDR3 bases: TGTGCCAGCAGCTTAGGGGCAGGCACCTCGGAGACCCAGTACTTC. It codes for CASSLGAGTSETQYF. The V gene is TRBV7-7, the J gene TRBJ2-5; D uncertain. CDR1 is SSHAT and CDR2 is FNYEAQ in the germline V gene (reference sequence). The CDR3 length is 15 residues. Trimming removed 1 base from V and 5 bases from J, with 14 bases in between.

The rearrangement joins TRBV4-2 to TRBJ2-7; maybe TRBD1 (5 bases). Germline values: CDR1 LGHNA, CDR2 YNFKEQ. Trimming took 7 bases from V and 6 from J, leaving 34 bases between them. The CDR3 spans 19 residues. CDR3 sequence: CASTFMGLYGREDPGEQYF. CDR3 sequence (DNA): TGTGCCAGCACCTTCATGGGCTTATACGGCAGGGAAGATCCTGGCGAGCAGTACTTC.

This chain joins TRBV10-2 and TRBJ2-7, with TRBD2 identical over 10 bases. V was pared by 6 bases and J by 2 bases, with 10 bases of the junction left unmatched. In germline, CDR1 is WSHSY, CDR2 SAAADI. The CDR3 covers 16 residues. CDR3 in DNA: TGCGCCAGCAGGGGTCAGCTAGCGGGGGCCCCCTACGAGCAGTACTTC. This codes for CASRGQLAGAPYEQYF.

The V call is TRBV7-9, the J call TRBJ2-5, with 9 bases lining up with TRBD1. Unmatched junction bases numbered 5, after V lost 4 bases and J lost 5 bases. The CDR3 has 14 amino acids. Per the germline V gene, CDR1 is SEHNR and CDR2 is FQNEAQ (reference sequence). For the CDR3, the DNA is TGTGCCAGCAGCTCAGGACAGGGGTGGGAGACCCAGTACTTC. Amino acid sequence: CASSSGQGWETQYF.

This clone was found a few times. The chain uses TRBV5-4 and TRBJ2-7; D is ambiguous. V was cut by 0 bases and J by 0 bases, with 7 bases left in between. CDR3 length equals 14 residues. From germline, CDR1 is SGHNT and CDR2 YYREEE (reference sequence). CDR3 protein: CASSLDGNSYEQYF. CDR3 DNA sequence: TGTGCCAGCAGCTTGGATGGGAACTCCTACGAGCAGTACTTC. Full variable domain (remainder filled in from reference TRBV5-4 and TRBJ2-7): ETGVTQSPTHLIKTRGQQVTLRCSSQSGHNTVSWYQQALGQGPQFIFQYYREEENGRGNFPPRFSGLQFPNYSSELNVNALELDDSALYLCASSLDGNSYEQYFGPGTRLTVT.

The V gene is TRBV5-6, the J gene TRBJ2-7; D is uncertain. The germline V gene has CDR1 SGHDT and CDR2 YYEEEE. V was shortened by 4 bases and J by 0 bases, with 11 bases between the two germline ends. The CDR3 sequence is 14 residues long. The CDR3 nucleotides are TGTGCCAGCAGCCAAGTGTCCCTCTCCTACGAGCAGTACTTC. It encodes CASSQVSLSYEQYF.

The genes are TRBV18 and TRBJ1-2; 8 nucleotides align to TRBD1. The junction had 2 bases not matched to a gene; V was cut back by 3 bases and J by 2 bases. The CDR3 covers 14 residues. CDR1 and CDR2 from the germline V gene are KGHSH and LQKENI. The CDR3: CASSPGQENYGYTF. For the CDR3, the DNA is TGTGCCAGCTCACCGGGACAGGAGAACTATGGCTACACCTTC.

In its sample, this clone was seen a few times. This chain connects TRBV12-3 or TRBV12-4 to TRBJ1-2; D gene uncertain. This CDR3 region has 12 residues. V shed 1 base and J shed 8 bases, with 8 bases lying between them. The DNA for the CDR3 is TGTGCCAGCAGTTTAGAGAGGGAAGGCTACACCTTC. It codes for CASSLEREGYTF.

The chain links TRBV20-1 to TRBJ1-2; D is uncertain. The V end lost 6 bases, the J end lost 8 bases, and 13 bases lay between the germline ends. CDR1 and CDR2 (germline): DFQATT, SNEGSKA (reference sequence). The CDR3 runs to 11 residues. CDR3 in DNA: TGCAGTGCCCCTCTCCCCGGGGGCTACACCTTC. Translating it yields CSAPLPGGYTF.

The chain has TRBV27 and TRBJ2-3; D is ambiguous. Per the germline V gene, CDR1 is MNHEY and CDR2 is SMNVEV (reference sequence). CDR3 length: 15 residues. V was pared by 6 bases and J by 4 bases, with 17 bases between. The CDR3 loop is CASSFRSNAADTQYF. The DNA for the CDR3 is TGTGCCAGCAGCTTCCGGTCAAACGCGGCAGATACGCAGTATTTT.

The rearrangement uses TRBV21-1 and TRBJ1-1; the table names TRBD1, a call not compared with the DNA. TRBV21-1 is a known pseudogene. The CDR3 extends over 18 amino acids. The CDR3 reads CASSKSGDSAMWNTEAFF. The CDR3 DNA is TGTGCCAGCAGCAAATCGGGGGACAGCGCCATGTGGAACACTGAAGCTTTCTTT.

The chain recombines TRBV6-1 with TRBJ1-6, with D hard to call. Germline loops: CDR1 MNHNS, CDR2 SASEGT. With 2 bases removed from V and 7 bases from J, the gap between germline ends came to 6 bases. This CDR3 spans 13 amino acids. CDR3 nucleotides: TGTGCCAGCAGTGAACGTGGGAATTCACCCCTCCACTTT. This sequence encodes CASSERGNSPLHF.

This chain joins TRBV3-1 (or the pseudogene TRBV3-2) and TRBJ2-3; D is uncertain. CDR3 length: 17 amino acids. Germline V CDR1 and CDR2: LGHDT, YNNKEL (reference sequence). The ends were cut back, 1 base at V and 3 bases at J, with 17 bases in the middle. The chain's CDR3 is CASSQGPLRTLTDTQYF. DNA of the CDR3: TGTGCCAGCAGCCAAGGCCCCCTAAGGACCCTGACAGATACGCAGTATTTT.

The J gene is TRBJ1-2, the V gene TRBV19; 9 positions agree with TRBD1. Germline lookup yields CDR1 LNHDA and CDR2 SQIVND (reference sequence). This CDR3 has 17 amino acids. The V gene end was trimmed by 5 bases and the J gene end by 4 bases; junction bases not matched to a gene: 14. CDR3 DNA: TGTGCCAGTAGTCCAGGGACAGGGTTTATTTTCGCCTATGGCTACACCTTC. It encodes CASSPGTGFIFAYGYTF.